The present TCR beta chain was sequenced within a study of OX40 agonist ivuxolimab in advanced cancers. At the level of the whole study: Ivuxolimab was a fully human IgG2 agonistic monoclonal antibody targeting the costimulatory receptor OX40 (CD134). Intravenous ivuxolimab was administered to patients every 2 weeks at six dose levels: 0.01, 0.1, 0.3, 1.5, 3 and 10 mg/kg. Of the approximately 54 dose-escalation patients, hepatocellular carcinoma was present in 19, melanoma in approximately 15, renal cell carcinoma in 9 and head and neck cancer in 9. The dose-escalation cohort was almost 85% male with a mean age of approximately 59 years, ranging from roughly 23 to 80. Patients were allowed to have had prior anti-PD-1, anti-PD-L1 or anti-CTLA-4 therapy, and approximately 43% of the dose-escalation patients had previously received checkpoint inhibitors. Three dose-escalation patients achieved partial responses, one with hepatocellular carcinoma and two with cutaneous melanoma. The point of sequencing TCRbeta in the periphery was to test whether ivuxolimab changed TCR sequence diversity and drove clonal T-cell expansion. The paper describes the monotherapy dose-escalation part (N ≈ 52 patients) of the phase I trial of ivuxolimab.

Study-wide conclusions, independent of this receptor: Partial responders in the 0.1-3.0 mg/kg groups had among the lowest normalized peripheral clonal expansion, especially among CD8+ T cells. Low levels of normalized T-cell clonal expansion were also seen in some patients who did not respond. The antigen specificity of the clonally expanded peripheral T cells was not determined. At doses of 0.1 to 3.0 mg/kg, clonal expansion of both CD4+ and CD8+ T cells in blood was seen between baseline and week 6. After ivuxolimab, CD8+ T cells had more expanded clones than CD4+ T cells on average.

The sample holds many counts of this clone. Its antigen remains unidentified. Base qualities are not provided; no much larger clone lies one nucleotide away. Genomic DNA was isolated from the sorted cells so that the TCRbeta CDR3 region could be sequenced. The immunoSEQ Assay was used to sequence the TCRbeta CDR3 regions. TCRdb took over this immuneACCESS table, retaining in-frame rearrangements with V and J assigned. Such tables are incomplete; in checked studies, under half of the missing clones stem from an unresolved V gene, and the remainder is unexplained. Present in this sample are roughly 17,000 clones, around 73% of which were seen just once. The ten largest make up around 26% of the sample. Patients with a history of autoimmune disease or receiving systemic immunosuppression were excluded from the trial. In every dose cohort, peripheral blood was drawn for TCR sequencing at baseline, cycle 4 day 1, and cycle 7 day 1. Samples came from an open-label, multicenter, first-in-human phase I dose-escalation trial of ivuxolimab. Adults with locally advanced or metastatic melanoma, renal cell, hepatocellular, or head and neck squamous cell carcinoma were enrolled in the trial. Before TCR sequencing, CD4+ T cells and CD8+ T cells from peripheral blood were sorted into separate populations.

CDR3 length: 16 amino acids, cysteine to phenylalanine. Of all the DNA, just the CDR3 is kept, 48 bases in frame from base 1. V ends up 1 base short and J 5 bases short, with an unmatched junction base count of 3. The germline V gene encodes CDR1 SGHVS and CDR2 FQNEAQ. The chain is made from TRBV7-8 and TRBJ2-2; TRBD2 fits 11 bases in the junction. The source was CD4+ or CD8+ T cells sorted from blood, collected in a trial of the OX40 agonist ivuxolimab. This clonotype originated in an adult with an advanced solid tumor such as melanoma, head and neck, liver or kidney cancer. Read as DNA, the sequence is TGTGCCAGCAGCTTAGTGAGGACTAGCGGGACCGGGGAGCTGTTTTTT. Translated, it gives CASSLVRTSGTGELFF.